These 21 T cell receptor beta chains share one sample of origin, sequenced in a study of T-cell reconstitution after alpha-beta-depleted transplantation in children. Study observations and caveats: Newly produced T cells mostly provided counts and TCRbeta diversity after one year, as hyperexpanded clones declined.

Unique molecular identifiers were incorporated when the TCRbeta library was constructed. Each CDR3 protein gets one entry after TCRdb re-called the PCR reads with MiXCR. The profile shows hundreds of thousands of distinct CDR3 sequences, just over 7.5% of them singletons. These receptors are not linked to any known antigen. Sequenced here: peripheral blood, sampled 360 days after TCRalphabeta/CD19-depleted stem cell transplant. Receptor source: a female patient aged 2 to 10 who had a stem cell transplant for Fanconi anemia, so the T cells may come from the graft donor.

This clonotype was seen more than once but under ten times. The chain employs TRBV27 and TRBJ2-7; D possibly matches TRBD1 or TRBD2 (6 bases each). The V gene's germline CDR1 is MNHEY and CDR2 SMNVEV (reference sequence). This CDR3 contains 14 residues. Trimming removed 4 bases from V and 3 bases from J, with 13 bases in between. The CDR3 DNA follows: TGTGCCAGCAGTTGGGGGGTCAGGGGCTACGAGCAGTACTTC. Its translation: CASSWGVRGYEQYF.

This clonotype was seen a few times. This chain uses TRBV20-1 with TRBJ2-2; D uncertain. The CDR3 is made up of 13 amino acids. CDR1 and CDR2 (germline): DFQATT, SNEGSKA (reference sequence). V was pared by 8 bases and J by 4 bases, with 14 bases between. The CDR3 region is CSTSRFGTGELFF. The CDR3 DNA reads TGCAGTACCAGCCGGTTTGGCACCGGGGAGCTGTTTTTT.

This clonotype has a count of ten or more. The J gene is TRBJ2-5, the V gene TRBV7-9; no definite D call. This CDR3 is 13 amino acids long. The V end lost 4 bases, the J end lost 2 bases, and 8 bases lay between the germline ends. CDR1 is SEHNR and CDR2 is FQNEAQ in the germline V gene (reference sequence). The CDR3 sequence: CASSSYRQETQYF. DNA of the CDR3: TGTGCCAGCAGCTCCTACAGACAAGAGACCCAGTACTTC.

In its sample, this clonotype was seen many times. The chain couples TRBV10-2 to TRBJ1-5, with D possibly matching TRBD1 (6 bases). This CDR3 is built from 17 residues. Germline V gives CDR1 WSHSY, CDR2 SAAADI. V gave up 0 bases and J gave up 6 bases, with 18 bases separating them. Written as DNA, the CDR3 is TGCGCCAGCAGTGAGTCGACCCAGGGGTTTCTGAGTCAGCCCCAGCATTTT. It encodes CASSESTQGFLSQPQHF.

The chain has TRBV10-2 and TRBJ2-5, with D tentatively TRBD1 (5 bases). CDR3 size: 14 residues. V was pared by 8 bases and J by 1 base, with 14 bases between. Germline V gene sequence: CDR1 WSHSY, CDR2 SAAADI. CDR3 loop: CASSEGQAQETQYF. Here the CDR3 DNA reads TGCGCCAGCTCAGAAGGACAAGCCCAAGAGACCCAGTACTTC.

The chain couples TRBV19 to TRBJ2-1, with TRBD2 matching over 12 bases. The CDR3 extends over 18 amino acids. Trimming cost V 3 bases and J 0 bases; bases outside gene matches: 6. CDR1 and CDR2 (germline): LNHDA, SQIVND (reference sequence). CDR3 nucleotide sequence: TGTGCCAGTAGTATGAGGACTAGCGGGGCCAGCTCCTACAATGAGCAGTTCTTC. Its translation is CASSMRTSGASSYNEQFF. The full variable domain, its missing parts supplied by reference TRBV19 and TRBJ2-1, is DGGITQSPKYLFRKEGQNVTLSCEQNLNHDAMYWYRQDPGQGLRLIYYSQIVNDFQKGDIAEGYSVSREKKESFPLTVTSAQKNPTAFYLCASSMRTSGASSYNEQFFGPGTRLTVL.

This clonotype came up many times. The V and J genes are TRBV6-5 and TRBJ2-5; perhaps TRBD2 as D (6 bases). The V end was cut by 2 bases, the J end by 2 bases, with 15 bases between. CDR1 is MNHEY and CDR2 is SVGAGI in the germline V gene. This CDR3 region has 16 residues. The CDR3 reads CASSYLGGGLQETQYF. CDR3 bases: TGTGCCAGCAGTTACCTGGGGGGTGGGCTTCAAGAGACCCAGTACTTC.

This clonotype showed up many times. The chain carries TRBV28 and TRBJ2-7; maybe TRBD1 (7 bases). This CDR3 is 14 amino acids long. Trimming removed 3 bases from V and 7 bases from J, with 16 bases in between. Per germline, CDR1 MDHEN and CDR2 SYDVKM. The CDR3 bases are TGTGCCAGCAGTTTGGCGGGACAGTCTTGGGAGCAGTACGTC. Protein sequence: CASSLAGQSWEQYV.

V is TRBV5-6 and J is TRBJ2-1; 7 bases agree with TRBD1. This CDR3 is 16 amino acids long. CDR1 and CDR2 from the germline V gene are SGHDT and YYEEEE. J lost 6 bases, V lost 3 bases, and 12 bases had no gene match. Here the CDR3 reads CASSYLDRAPVNEQFF. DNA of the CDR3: TGTGCCAGCAGCTACCTCGACAGGGCCCCTGTCAATGAGCAGTTCTTC.

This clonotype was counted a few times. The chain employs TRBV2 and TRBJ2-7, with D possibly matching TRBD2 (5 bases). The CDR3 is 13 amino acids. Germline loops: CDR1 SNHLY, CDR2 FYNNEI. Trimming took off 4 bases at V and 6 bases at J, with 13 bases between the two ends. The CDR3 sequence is CASSGTLGSEQYV. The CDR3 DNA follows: TGTGCCAGCAGTGGGACTCTCGGGTCCGAGCAGTACGTC.

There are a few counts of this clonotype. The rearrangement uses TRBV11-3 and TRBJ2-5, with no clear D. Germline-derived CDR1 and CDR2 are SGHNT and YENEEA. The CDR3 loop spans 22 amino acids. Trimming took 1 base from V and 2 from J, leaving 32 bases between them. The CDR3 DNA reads TGTGCCAGCAGCTTAGTTGGGCAGGAAGTGATTATTTTTACGCCCCGACAAGAGACCCAGTACTTC. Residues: CASSLVGQEVIIFTPRQETQYF.

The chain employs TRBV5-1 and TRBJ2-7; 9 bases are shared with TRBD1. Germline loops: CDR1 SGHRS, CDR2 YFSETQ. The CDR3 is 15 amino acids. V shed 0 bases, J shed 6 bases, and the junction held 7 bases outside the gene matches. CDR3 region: CASSLAPGQGSEQYV. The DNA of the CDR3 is TGCGCCAGCAGCTTGGCTCCGGGACAGGGAAGCGAGCAGTACGTC.

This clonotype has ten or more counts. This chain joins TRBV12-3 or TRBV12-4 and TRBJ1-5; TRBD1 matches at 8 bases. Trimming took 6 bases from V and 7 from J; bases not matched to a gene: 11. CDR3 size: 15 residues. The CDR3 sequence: CASSHGQGLGQPQHF. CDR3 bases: TGTGCCAGCAGCCACGGACAGGGACTAGGGCAGCCCCAGCATTTT.

The DNA for the CDR3 is TGTGCCAGCAGTTGGACAGGGAGCGGCTACACCTTC. This encodes CASSWTGSGYTF. The rearrangement links TRBV28 to TRBJ1-2; 8 bases fit TRBD1. Germline V gene data show CDR1 as MDHEN and CDR2 as SYDVKM. With V trimmed by 4 bases and J by 8 bases, 3 bases remained unmatched. The CDR3 has 12 amino acids.

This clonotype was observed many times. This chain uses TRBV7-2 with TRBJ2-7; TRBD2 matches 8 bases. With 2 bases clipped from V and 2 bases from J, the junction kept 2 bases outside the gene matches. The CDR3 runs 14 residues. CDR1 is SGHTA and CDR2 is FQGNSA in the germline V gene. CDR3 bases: TGTGCCAGCAGCTTACAGCGGGGGCCCTACGAGCAGTACTTC. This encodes CASSLQRGPYEQYF.

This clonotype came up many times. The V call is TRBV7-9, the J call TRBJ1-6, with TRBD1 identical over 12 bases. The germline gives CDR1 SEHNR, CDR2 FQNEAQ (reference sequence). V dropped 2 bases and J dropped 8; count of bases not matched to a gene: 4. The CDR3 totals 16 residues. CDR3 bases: TGTGCCAGCAGCTTAACCCGGGACAGGGGGCATTCACCCCTCCACTTT. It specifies CASSLTRDRGHSPLHF.

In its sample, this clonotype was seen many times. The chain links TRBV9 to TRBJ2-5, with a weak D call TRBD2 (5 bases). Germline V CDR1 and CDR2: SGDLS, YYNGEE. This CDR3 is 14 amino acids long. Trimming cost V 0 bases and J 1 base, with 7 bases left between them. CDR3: CASSVGGPQETQYF. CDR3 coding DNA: TGTGCCAGCAGCGTAGGAGGGCCCCAAGAGACCCAGTACTTC.

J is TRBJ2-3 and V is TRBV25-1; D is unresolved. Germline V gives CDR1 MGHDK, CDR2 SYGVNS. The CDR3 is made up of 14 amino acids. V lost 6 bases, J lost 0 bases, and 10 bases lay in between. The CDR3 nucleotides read TGTGCCAGCAGACGACACAGTAGCACAGATACGCAGTATTTT. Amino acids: CASRRHSSTDTQYF. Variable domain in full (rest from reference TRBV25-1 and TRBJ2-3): EADIYQTPRYLVIGTGKKITLECSQTMGHDKMYWYQQDPGMELHLIHYSYGVNSTEKGDLSSESTVSRIRTEHFPLTLESARPSHTSQYLCASRRHSSTDTQYFGPGTRLTVL.

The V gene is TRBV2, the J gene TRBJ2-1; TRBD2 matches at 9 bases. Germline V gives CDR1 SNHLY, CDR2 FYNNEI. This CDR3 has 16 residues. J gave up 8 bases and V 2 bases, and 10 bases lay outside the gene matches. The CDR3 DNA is TGTGCCAGCAGTGAAAGGGCGGGGGGGCTGTTGGATGAGCAGTTCTTC. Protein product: CASSERAGGLLDEQFF.

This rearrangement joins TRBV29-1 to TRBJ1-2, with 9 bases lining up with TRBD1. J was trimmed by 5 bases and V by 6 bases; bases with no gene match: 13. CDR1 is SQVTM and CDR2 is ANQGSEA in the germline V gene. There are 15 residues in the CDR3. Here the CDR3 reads CSVKSGTGREYGYTF. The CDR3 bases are TGCAGCGTGAAGTCCGGGACAGGGAGGGAGTATGGCTACACCTTC.

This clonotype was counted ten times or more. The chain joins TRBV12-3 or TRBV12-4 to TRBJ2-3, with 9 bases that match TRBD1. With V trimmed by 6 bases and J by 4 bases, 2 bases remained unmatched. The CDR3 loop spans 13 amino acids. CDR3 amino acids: CASRGQGADTQYF. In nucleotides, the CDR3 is TGTGCCAGCAGGGGACAGGGCGCAGATACGCAGTATTTT.